This entry describes one T cell receptor (beta chain). The data are from a study of tumor-infiltrating lymphocytes in oesophageal squamous cell carcinoma. Trimming stripped 6 bases from V and 1 base from J, with 16 bases between. The CDR3 length is 16 residues. TCRdb independently ran MiXCR on the PCR reads; one entry per CDR3 protein. This sample has roughly 23,000 distinct CDR3 sequences, with approximately 35% found just once. Sequencing was carried out using esophageal tumor tissue. The chain carries TRBV12-3 or TRBV12-4 and TRBJ2-1; D may be TRBD2 (6 bases). This sequence was found in a female donor with esophageal squamous cell carcinoma. The CDR3 protein is CASRLLRELSYNEQFF. The DNA of the CDR3 is TGTGCCAGCAGACTATTGCGGGAACTTTCCTACAATGAGCAGTTCTTC.